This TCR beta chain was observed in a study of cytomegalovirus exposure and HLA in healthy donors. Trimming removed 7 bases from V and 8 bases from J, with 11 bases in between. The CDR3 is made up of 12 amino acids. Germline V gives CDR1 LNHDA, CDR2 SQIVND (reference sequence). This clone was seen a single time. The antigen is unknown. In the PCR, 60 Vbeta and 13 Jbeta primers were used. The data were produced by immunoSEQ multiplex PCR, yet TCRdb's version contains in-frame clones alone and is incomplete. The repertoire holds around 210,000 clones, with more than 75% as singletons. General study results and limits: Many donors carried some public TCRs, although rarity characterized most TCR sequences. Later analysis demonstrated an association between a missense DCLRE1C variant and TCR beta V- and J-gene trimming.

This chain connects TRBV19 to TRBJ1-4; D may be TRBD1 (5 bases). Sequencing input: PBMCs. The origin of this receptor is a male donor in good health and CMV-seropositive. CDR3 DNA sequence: TGTGCCAGTAATCGGGCAGGGGAAAAACTGTTTTTT. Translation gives CASNRAGEKLFF.